This TCR beta chain was documented in a study of T cell responses to AZD1222 COVID-19 vaccine. Study outcomes and limitations: Clonal diversity was possibly underestimated, and white British individuals and females predominated among donors. Reportedly, nearly half of unique spike TCRs recognized epitopes outside B.1.351/B.1.1.7 mutations.

Some clones are missing from TCRdb's copy, which holds only in-frame ones; the method was immunoSEQ multiplex PCR. This table holds 150,000 to 200,000 clones, 91% found once. Of note for this clone: Its antigen is currently unknown.

V lost 4 bases to trimming and J lost 4 bases, with 14 bases between them. The length of the CDR3 is 14 residues. In germline, CDR1 is SGHNT, CDR2 YYREEE (reference sequence). The chain couples TRBV5-4 to TRBJ1-2; D gene uncertain. The sequence was collected from an adult in good health. This sample comprised peripheral blood, obtained on day 0 of AZD1222 vaccination. CDR3: CASSLQAVPYGYTF. The CDR3 DNA is TGTGCCAGCAGCCTGCAAGCGGTGCCCTATGGCTACACCTTC. The entire variable domain, with the rest obtained from reference TRBV5-4 and TRBJ1-2, is as follows: ETGVTQSPTHLIKTRGQQVTLRCSSQSGHNTVSWYQQALGQGPQFIFQYYREEENGRGNFPPRFSGLQFPNYSSELNVNALELDDSALYLCASSLQAVPYGYTFGSGTRLTVV.